The 30 T cell receptor beta chains below were found in one sample sequenced in a study of T cell repertoires in cytomegalovirus infection. No antigen has been identified for these receptors. TCRdb redid the calling of the reads with MiXCR, one entry per CDR3 protein. This table holds some 920,000 distinct CDR3 sequences, roughly 30% found once. The input for sequencing was cultured CD8+ T cells from PBMCs, taken from culture after CMV antigen stimulation. The receptors originated from a human donor in good health (CMV status not recorded). Some clones in this sample may be carry-over from other donors' samples.

The chain has TRBV19 and TRBJ2-1; D is ambiguous. This CDR3 region has 11 residues. V was trimmed by 3 bases and J by 9 bases, leaving 6 bases between them. Germline values: CDR1 LNHDA, CDR2 SQIVND (reference sequence). The CDR3 here is CASSIGSEQFF. The CDR3 region has the DNA TGTGCCAGTAGTATCGGCAGTGAGCAGTTCTTC.

This clonotype showed up just a few times. The genes are TRBV28 and TRBJ1-5, with TRBD1 as a possible D gene (6 bases). The V end was cut by 6 bases, the J end by 2 bases, with 17 bases between. CDR3 length equals 16 residues. Per germline, CDR1 MDHEN and CDR2 SYDVKM. CDR3 residues: CASSSLGAEGNQPQHF. Here the CDR3 DNA reads TGTGCCAGCAGCAGTCTGGGGGCCGAAGGCAATCAGCCCCAGCATTTT.

The chain couples TRBV9 to TRBJ2-1, with D unresolved. Deletions cut 3 bases from V and 8 bases from J, with 9 bases between. The CDR3 covers 12 residues. Germline loops: CDR1 SGDLS, CDR2 YYNGEE. The CDR3 sequence: CASSDGVHEQFF. In DNA, the CDR3 is TGTGCCAGCAGCGACGGCGTCCATGAGCAGTTCTTC.

The J gene is TRBJ1-5, the V gene TRBV27; D not certain. The CDR3 runs to 13 residues. The germline V gene encodes CDR1 MNHEY and CDR2 SMNVEV (reference sequence). Trimming took off 0 bases at V and 9 bases at J, with 9 bases between the two ends. The CDR3 is CASSLSIDGPQHF. The CDR3 coding sequence is TGTGCCAGCAGTTTATCGATCGACGGGCCCCAGCATTTT.

Only a few counts were recorded for this clonotype. The genes are TRBV7-6 and TRBJ2-2; D is tentatively TRBD1 or TRBD2 (5 bases each). From germline, CDR1 is SGHVS and CDR2 FNYEAQ. V shed 5 bases and J shed 4 bases, with 17 bases lying between them. This CDR3 spans 16 amino acids. CDR3 amino acids: CASSVVSRGGTGELFF. In DNA form, the CDR3 reads TGTGCCAGCAGCGTGGTCTCCCGTGGGGGCACCGGGGAGCTGTTTTTT.

The chain recombines TRBV6-1 with TRBJ1-4; no clear D. Trimming removed 2 bases at V and 4 bases at J, with 14 bases between. Looked up from germline, CDR1 is MNHNS and CDR2 is SASEGT. The CDR3 is made up of 16 amino acids. The CDR3 reads CASSESVGLLNEKLFF. For the CDR3, the DNA is TGTGCCAGCAGTGAAAGCGTAGGTCTTCTTAATGAAAAACTGTTTTTT.

This clonotype was picked up a small number of times. The CDR3 bases are TGTGCCAGCAGGAGATCGCCGGGGCCGGAACTCTATAATTCACCCCTCCACTTT. This codes for CASRRSPGPELYNSPLHF. J is TRBJ1-6 and V is TRBV5-6; D perhaps matches TRBD1 (5 bases). The germline gives CDR1 SGHDT, CDR2 YYEEEE. The CDR3 totals 18 residues. Deletions cut 5 bases from V and 3 bases from J, with 21 bases between. Drawing the rest from reference TRBV5-6 and TRBJ1-6, the complete variable domain is DAGVTQSPTHLIKTRGQQVTLRCSPKSGHDTVSWYQQALGQGPQFIFQYYEEEERQRGNFPDRFSGHQFPNYSSELNVNALLLGDSALYLCASRRSPGPELYNSPLHFGNGTRLTVT.

This clonotype was detected only a few times. The J gene is TRBJ2-1, the V gene TRBV29-1; TRBD1 matches 8 bases. CDR1 is SQVTM and CDR2 is ANQGSEA in the germline V gene. This CDR3 region has 14 residues. With V trimmed by 7 bases and J by 1 base, 6 bases remained unmatched. The CDR3 DNA reads TGCAGCGACCGGACAGGGCTTTCCTACAATGAGCAGTTCTTC. This codes for CSDRTGLSYNEQFF.

This clonotype was picked up a small number of times. DNA of the CDR3: TGTGCCAGCAGTTACTCGGGAGATAGATCTATGGACTACACCTTC. The encoded protein is CASSYSGDRSMDYTF. The V gene is TRBV6-5, the J gene TRBJ1-2; D call uncertain. The CDR3 runs to 15 residues. Trimming cost V 0 bases and J 10 bases, with 18 bases left between them. CDR1 is MNHEY and CDR2 is SVGAGI in the germline V gene.

This clonotype was seen repeatedly, ten times or more. The chain joins TRBV6-1 to TRBJ2-7; possibly TRBD2 for D (6 bases). The V and J ends lost 4 bases and 2 bases respectively, with 12 bases between them. The germline gives CDR1 MNHNS, CDR2 SASEGT. The CDR3 has 14 residues. The CDR3 DNA sequence: TGTGCCAGCAGTGTAGCTGCGGGGACCTACGAGCAGTACTTC. Its protein is CASSVAAGTYEQYF.

For this clonotype: At one of its ends the junction is not consistent with the germline gene, which may arise from a read error. V gene TRBV7-6 combines with J gene TRBJ2-1; 9 positions match TRBD2. This CDR3 has 16 residues. CDR1 is SGHVS and CDR2 is FNYEAQ in the germline V gene. CDR3 amino acids: CAGSHTGRGGLNEQFF. The CDR3 DNA reads TGTGCCGGCAGCCATACAGGGCGGGGGGGCTTAAATGAGCAGTTCTTC.

This rearrangement joins TRBV3-1 to TRBJ2-7, with 12 bases fitting TRBD1. The V gene end was trimmed by 10 bases and the J gene end by 5 bases; junction bases not matched to a gene: 9. CDR1 and CDR2 from the germline V gene are LGHDT and YNNKEL (reference sequence). CDR3 length equals 14 residues. The CDR3 nucleotides read TGTGCCACCTCAGGGACAGGGGGCAAAGACGAGCAGTACTTC. Protein: CATSGTGGKDEQYF.

This clonotype has a handful of counts. V is TRBV7-6 and J is TRBJ2-1; perhaps TRBD1 as D (6 bases). The ends were cut back, 1 base at V and 2 bases at J, with 9 bases in the middle. This CDR3 has 15 amino acids. CDR1 SGHVS and CDR2 FNYEAQ come from the germline V gene. The CDR3 here is CASSLETGPYNEQFF. The CDR3 DNA sequence: TGTGCCAGCAGCTTAGAAACAGGGCCCTACAATGAGCAGTTCTTC.

The chain combines TRBV11-1 with TRBJ1-1; D remains ambiguous. Per the germline V gene, CDR1 is SGHAT and CDR2 is FQDESV (reference sequence). This CDR3 region has 14 residues. V was trimmed by 1 base and J by 1 base, leaving 7 bases between them. The CDR3 reads CASSLERWNTEAFF. The CDR3 DNA sequence: TGTGCCAGCAGCTTAGAGCGGTGGAACACTGAAGCTTTCTTT.

Worth noting for this clonotype: At one end the junction does not follow the germline gene, possibly because of a read error. The chain is built from TRBV7-6 and TRBJ2-7; 9 nucleotides agree with TRBD1. The CDR3 length is 14 residues. Germline CDR1 reads SGHVS; CDR2 reads FNYEAQ. The CDR3 DNA is TGTGTCAGCAGCCCTCGGGACAGGGCTTACGAGCAGTACTTC. This sequence encodes CVSSPRDRAYEQYF.

The rearrangement joins TRBV12-3 or TRBV12-4 to TRBJ2-5; 7 bases match TRBD1. V trimming: 5 bases; J trimming: 4 bases; junction bases outside the gene matches: 13. This CDR3 is 16 amino acids long. In DNA, the CDR3 is TGTGCCAGCAGTGGTCGACAGGGTAACACTGTAGAGACCCAGTACTTC. This sequence encodes CASSGRQGNTVETQYF.

The V gene is TRBV4-1, the J gene TRBJ2-1, with D possibly matching TRBD2 (5 bases). Per germline, CDR1 MGHRA and CDR2 YSYEKL. V was pared by 3 bases and J by 1 base, with 10 bases between. This CDR3 contains 15 residues. In nucleotides, the CDR3 is TGCGCCAGCAGCCACCGAGGGCCGTCCTACAATGAGCAGTTCTTC. Protein sequence: CASSHRGPSYNEQFF.

This clonotype was observed many times. The V call is TRBV19, the J call TRBJ1-6; no clear D gene. From germline, CDR1 is LNHDA and CDR2 SQIVND (reference sequence). V was pared by 6 bases and J by 0 bases, with 9 bases between. CDR3 length equals 15 residues. CDR3 bases: TGTGCCAGTAGCCTCGGGGTCTCCTATAATTCACCCCTCCACTTT. This codes for CASSLGVSYNSPLHF.

This clonotype was seen only a few times. This rearrangement joins TRBV7-3 to TRBJ2-1, with 9 bases lining up with TRBD1. Per the germline V gene, CDR1 is SGHTA and CDR2 is FQGTGA. V shed 1 base, J shed 7 bases, and the junction held 8 bases outside the gene matches. The CDR3 has 16 amino acids. In DNA form, the CDR3 reads TGTGCCAGCAGCTTAATTAGGCGGGACAGGGAGAATGAGCAGTTCTTC. Its protein is CASSLIRRDRENEQFF.

This clonotype was counted many times. This rearrangement joins TRBV6-6 to TRBJ1-5; D might be TRBD1 (6 bases). Germline V lookup: CDR1 MNHNY, CDR2 SVGAGI (reference sequence). The V gene lost 6 bases and the J gene lost 4 bases, with 13 bases spanning the gap. The length of the CDR3 is 14 residues. In DNA, the CDR3 is TGTGCCAGCAGCCCTACAGGGTTAAATCAGCCCCAGCATTTT. Its translation: CASSPTGLNQPQHF.

The sample holds many counts of this clonotype. V and J are TRBV4-3 and TRBJ2-1; TRBD1 might be the D (6 bases). V lost 0 bases and J lost 4, with 10 bases in between. The CDR3 extends over 15 amino acids. CDR1 is LGHNA and CDR2 is YSLEER in the germline V gene. The CDR3 nucleotides are TGCGCCAGCAGCCAAGATCCCGACAGGTACAATGAGCAGTTCTTC. Amino acids: CASSQDPDRYNEQFF.

Many counts were recorded for this clonotype. The chain couples TRBV7-9 to TRBJ1-1; no firm D call. Germline assignment: CDR1 SEHNR and CDR2 FQNEAQ (reference sequence). The CDR3 consists of 13 residues. The ends were cut back, 5 bases at V and 5 bases at J, with 12 bases in the middle. Here the CDR3 DNA reads TGTGCCAGCAGCCACGGACCTGGGACTGAAGCTTTCTTT. Translating gives CASSHGPGTEAFF.

This clonotype was counted a few times. This chain joins TRBV20-1 and TRBJ2-3; no reliable D call. This CDR3 comprises 16 residues. Between the trimmed V and J ends, which lost 0 bases and 2 bases, there was a span of 15 bases. In germline, CDR1 is DFQATT, CDR2 SNEGSKA (reference sequence). The CDR3 spells CSARDSASLHTDTQYF. The CDR3 DNA is TGCAGTGCTAGAGATTCGGCTTCCCTTCACACAGATACGCAGTATTTT.

Only a few counts were recorded for this clonotype. This chain connects TRBV7-9 to TRBJ1-6; the D is unclear. The V end was cut by 10 bases, the J end by 0 bases, with 13 bases between. This CDR3 is built from 15 residues. The germline gives CDR1 SEHNR, CDR2 FQNEAQ (reference sequence). For the CDR3, the DNA is TGTGCCACCCTGGACGAGAGCTCCTATAATTCACCCCTCCACTTT. Translated: CATLDESSYNSPLHF.

V and J are TRBV6-6 and TRBJ2-6; 7 bases align to TRBD1. J was trimmed by 0 bases and V by 5 bases; bases with no gene match: 13. Germline lookup yields CDR1 MNHNY and CDR2 SVGAGI (reference sequence). The CDR3 consists of 19 residues. This CDR3 reads CASSQRTGPTPSGANVLTF. The CDR3 DNA reads TGTGCCAGCAGTCAGAGGACAGGACCAACCCCCTCTGGGGCCAACGTCCTGACTTTC.

This clonotype was seen more than once but under ten times. The genes are TRBV7-6 and TRBJ2-5, with D hard to call. Trimming shortened V by 2 bases and J by 1 base, and 17 bases separated the two germline ends. Germline CDR1 reads SGHVS; CDR2 reads FNYEAQ. The CDR3 contains 17 residues. In DNA, the CDR3 is TGTGCCAGCAGCTTAATTAGGCCAGGAGCCCTCCAAGAGACCCAGTACTTC. Translated: CASSLIRPGALQETQYF.

A word on this clonotype: The junction shows a germline mismatch at one end, possibly a read error. V is TRBV7-6 and J is TRBJ1-4; 7 nucleotides line up with TRBD1. The length of the CDR3 is 15 residues. Germline V lookup: CDR1 SGHVS, CDR2 FNYEAQ. CDR3 sequence: CVSSPSGTDNEKLFF. CDR3 nucleotides: TGTGTCAGCAGCCCTAGCGGGACAGATAATGAAAAACTGTTTTTT.

In its sample, this clonotype was seen a few times. The chain couples TRBV3-1 to TRBJ2-2, with 7 bases lining up with TRBD1. The J segment lost 2 bases and the V segment lost 1 base, leaving 10 bases of the junction unmatched. The CDR3 runs to 18 residues. CDR1 LGHDT and CDR2 YNNKEL come from the germline V gene (reference sequence). CDR3 in DNA: TGTGCCAGCAGCCAAGTAGTTAGGGACAGCGAAAACACCGGGGAGCTGTTTTTT. Translated: CASSQVVRDSENTGELFF.

The chain is built from TRBV11-2 and TRBJ1-1, with D unclear. The CDR3 loop spans 16 amino acids. V lost 2 bases, J lost 2 bases, and 15 bases lay in between. Germline CDR1 is SGHAT and CDR2 is FQNNGV. DNA of the CDR3: TGTGCCAGCAGCTTATCTCGGTACGGCCCTAACACTGAAGCTTTCTTT. Amino acid sequence: CASSLSRYGPNTEAFF.

This chain connects TRBV15 to TRBJ1-1; TRBD1 is a possible D gene (6 bases). Looked up from germline, CDR1 is LNHNV and CDR2 is YYDKDF (reference sequence). The CDR3 is made up of 12 amino acids. V was trimmed by 5 bases and J by 8 bases, leaving 12 bases between them. The CDR3 DNA is TGTGCCACCAGCCCAACAGGGATAGAAGCTTTCTTT. Amino acids: CATSPTGIEAFF.